This TCR beta chain is from a study of glioma-infiltrating T cells after dendritic cell vaccination. Sequencing was performed with immunoSEQ multiplex PCR; in TCRdb, only in-frame clones are kept and a portion is missing. The data hold some 100,000 clones, with around 85% observed a single time. J gave up 7 bases and V 0 bases, and 5 bases lay outside the gene matches. This CDR3 has 15 residues. Germline lookup yields CDR1 LNHNV and CDR2 YYDKDF (reference sequence). This sample comprised blood, obtained before dendritic cell vaccination. The V and J genes are TRBV15 and TRBJ1-2; 10 nucleotides line up with TRBD1. This TCR derives from a human donor with glioblastoma. Here the CDR3 DNA reads TGTGCCACCAGCAGAGATAGGGACAGGGGTAGTGGCTACACCTTC. As protein: CATSRDRDRGSGYTF. The variable domain in full, with the rest retrieved from reference TRBV15 and TRBJ1-2, is DAMVIQNPRYQVTQFGKPVTLSCSQTLNHNVMYWYQQKSSQAPKLLFHYYDKDFNNEADTPDNFQSRRPNTSFCFLDIRSPGLGDTAMYLCATSRDRDRGSGYTFGSGTRLTVV.